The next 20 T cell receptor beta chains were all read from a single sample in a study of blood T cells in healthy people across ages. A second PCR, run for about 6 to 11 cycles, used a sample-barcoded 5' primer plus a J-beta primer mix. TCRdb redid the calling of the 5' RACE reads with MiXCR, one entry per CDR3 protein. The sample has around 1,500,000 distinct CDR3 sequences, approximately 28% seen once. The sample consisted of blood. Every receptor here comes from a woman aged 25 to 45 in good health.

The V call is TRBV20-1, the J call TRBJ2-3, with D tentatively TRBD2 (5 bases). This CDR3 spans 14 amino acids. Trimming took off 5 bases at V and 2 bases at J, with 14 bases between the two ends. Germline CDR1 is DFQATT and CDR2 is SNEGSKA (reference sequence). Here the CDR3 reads CSAAREGFTDTQYF. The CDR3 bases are TGCAGTGCTGCTCGTGAGGGTTTCACAGATACGCAGTATTTT.

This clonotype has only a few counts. CDR3 loop: CASSLSPKGILPDTQYF. The DNA of the CDR3 is TGTGCCAGCAGCTTAAGCCCGAAGGGGATTTTACCAGATACGCAGTATTTT. This chain joins TRBV7-3 and TRBJ2-3, with D possibly being TRBD1 (5 bases). Trimming took 1 base from V and 4 from J, leaving 18 bases between them. This CDR3 has 17 residues. Germline CDR1 reads SGHTA; CDR2 reads FQGTGA.

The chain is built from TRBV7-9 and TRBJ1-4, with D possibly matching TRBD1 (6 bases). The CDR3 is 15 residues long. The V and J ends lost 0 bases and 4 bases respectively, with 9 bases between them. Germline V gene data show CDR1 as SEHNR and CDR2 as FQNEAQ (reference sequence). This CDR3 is CASSLANRDNEKLFF. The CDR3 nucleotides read TGTGCCAGCAGCTTAGCGAACAGGGATAATGAAAAACTGTTTTTT.

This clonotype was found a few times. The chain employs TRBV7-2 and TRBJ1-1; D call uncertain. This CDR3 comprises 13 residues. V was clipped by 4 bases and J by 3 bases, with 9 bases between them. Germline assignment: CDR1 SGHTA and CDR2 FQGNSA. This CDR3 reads CASSSMGYTEAFF. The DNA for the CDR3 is TGTGCCAGCAGCTCCATGGGGTACACTGAAGCTTTCTTT. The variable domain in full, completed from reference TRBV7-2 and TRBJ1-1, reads GAGVSQSPSNKVTEKGKDVELRCDPISGHTALYWYRQSLGQGLEFLIYFQGNSAPDKSGLPSDRFSAERTGGSVSTLTIQRTQQEDSAVYLCASSSMGYTEAFFGQGTRLTVV.

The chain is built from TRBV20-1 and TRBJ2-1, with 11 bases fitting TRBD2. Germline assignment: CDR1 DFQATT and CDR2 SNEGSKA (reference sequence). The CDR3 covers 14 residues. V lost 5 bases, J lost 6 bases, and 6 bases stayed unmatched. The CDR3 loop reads CSARSGRVGNEQFF. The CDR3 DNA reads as TGCAGTGCTCGTAGCGGGAGGGTGGGCAATGAGCAGTTCTTC.

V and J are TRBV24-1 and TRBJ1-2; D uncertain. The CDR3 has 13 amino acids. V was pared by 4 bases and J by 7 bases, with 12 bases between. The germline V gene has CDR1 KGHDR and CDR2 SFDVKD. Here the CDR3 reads CATSEALETGYTF. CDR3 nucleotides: TGTGCCACCAGTGAAGCCCTCGAGACTGGCTACACCTTC.

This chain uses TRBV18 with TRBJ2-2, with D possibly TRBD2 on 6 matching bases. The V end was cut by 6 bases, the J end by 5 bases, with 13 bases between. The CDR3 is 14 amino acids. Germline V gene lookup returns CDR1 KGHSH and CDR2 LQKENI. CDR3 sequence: CASSWGRETGELFF. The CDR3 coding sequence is TGTGCCAGCTCGTGGGGACGGGAGACCGGGGAGCTGTTTTTT.

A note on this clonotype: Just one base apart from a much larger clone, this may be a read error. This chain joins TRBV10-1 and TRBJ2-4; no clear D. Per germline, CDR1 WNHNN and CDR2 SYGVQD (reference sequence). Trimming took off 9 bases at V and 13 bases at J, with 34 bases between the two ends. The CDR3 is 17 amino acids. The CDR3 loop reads CARTPRNHLPLPNEQYF. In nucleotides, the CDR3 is TGCGCCAGGACCCCAAGAAACCACCTTCCCCTCCCGAATGAGCAGTACTTC.

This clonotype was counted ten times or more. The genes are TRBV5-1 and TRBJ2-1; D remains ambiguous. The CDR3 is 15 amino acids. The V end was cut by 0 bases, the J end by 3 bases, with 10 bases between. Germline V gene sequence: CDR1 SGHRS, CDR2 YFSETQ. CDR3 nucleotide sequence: TGCGCCAGCAGCTTGGCTCCTTCTGTCTACAATGAGCAGTTCTTC. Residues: CASSLAPSVYNEQFF.

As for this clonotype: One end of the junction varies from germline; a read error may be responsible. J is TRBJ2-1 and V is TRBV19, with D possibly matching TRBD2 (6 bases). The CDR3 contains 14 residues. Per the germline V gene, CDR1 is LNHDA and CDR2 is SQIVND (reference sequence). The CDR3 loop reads CTSSGGRIYNEQFF. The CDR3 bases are TGTACCAGTAGTGGAGGGAGGATATACAATGAGCAGTTCTTC.

The DNA of the CDR3 is TGTGCCAGCAGCCTGCCACCCGAAGGGGAGCAGTTCTTC. It specifies CASSLPPEGEQFF. The V gene is TRBV9, the J gene TRBJ2-1; the D is unclear. V was shortened by 4 bases and J by 10 bases, with 15 bases between the two germline ends. The CDR3 is made up of 13 amino acids. CDR1 SGDLS and CDR2 YYNGEE come from the germline V gene.

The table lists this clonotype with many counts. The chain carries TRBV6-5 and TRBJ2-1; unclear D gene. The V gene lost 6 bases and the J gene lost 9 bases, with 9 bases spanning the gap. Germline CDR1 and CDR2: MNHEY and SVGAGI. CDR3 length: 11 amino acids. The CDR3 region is CASRHGFEQFF. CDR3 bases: TGTGCCAGCAGGCACGGCTTTGAGCAGTTCTTC.

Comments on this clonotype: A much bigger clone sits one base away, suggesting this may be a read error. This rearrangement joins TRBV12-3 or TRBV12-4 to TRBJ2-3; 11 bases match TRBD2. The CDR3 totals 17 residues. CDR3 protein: CASSPQPGTSGTDTRYF. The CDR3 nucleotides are TGTGCCAGCAGTCCTCAACCCGGGACTAGCGGCACAGATACGCGGTATTTT.

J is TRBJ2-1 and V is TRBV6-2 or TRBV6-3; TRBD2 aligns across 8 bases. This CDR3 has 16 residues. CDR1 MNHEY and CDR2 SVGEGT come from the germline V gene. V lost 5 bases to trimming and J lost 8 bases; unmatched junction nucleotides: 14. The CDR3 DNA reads TGTGCCAGCAGTAAACCGCCGGGACTAGACCAAGATGAGCAGTTCTTC. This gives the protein CASSKPPGLDQDEQFF.

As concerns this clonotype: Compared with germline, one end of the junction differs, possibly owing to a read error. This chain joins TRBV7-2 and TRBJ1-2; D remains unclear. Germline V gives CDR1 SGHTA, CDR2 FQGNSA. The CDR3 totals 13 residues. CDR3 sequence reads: CAGSLGGPWGYTF. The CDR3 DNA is TGTGCCGGCAGCTTAGGTGGGCCTTGGGGCTACACCTTC.

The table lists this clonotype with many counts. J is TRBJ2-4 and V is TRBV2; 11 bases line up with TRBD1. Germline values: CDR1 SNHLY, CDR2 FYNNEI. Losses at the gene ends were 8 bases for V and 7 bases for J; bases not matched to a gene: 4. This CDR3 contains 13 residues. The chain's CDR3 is CASGGTGGNIQYF. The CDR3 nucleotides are TGTGCCAGCGGTGGGACAGGGGGTAACATTCAGTACTTC. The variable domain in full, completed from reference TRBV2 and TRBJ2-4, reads EPEVTQTPSHQVTQMGQEVILRCVPISNHLYFYWYRQILGQKVEFLVSFYNNEISEKSEIFDDQFSVERPDGSNFTLKIRSTKLEDSAMYFCASGGTGGNIQYFGAGTRLSVL.

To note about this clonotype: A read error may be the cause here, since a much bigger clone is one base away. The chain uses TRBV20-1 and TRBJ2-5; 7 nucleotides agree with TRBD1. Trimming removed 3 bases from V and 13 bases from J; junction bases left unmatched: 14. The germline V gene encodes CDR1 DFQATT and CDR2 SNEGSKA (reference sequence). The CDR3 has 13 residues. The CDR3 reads CSASGTETYERYF. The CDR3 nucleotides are TGCAGTGCTAGTGGGACAGAAACCTACGAGCGGTACTTC.

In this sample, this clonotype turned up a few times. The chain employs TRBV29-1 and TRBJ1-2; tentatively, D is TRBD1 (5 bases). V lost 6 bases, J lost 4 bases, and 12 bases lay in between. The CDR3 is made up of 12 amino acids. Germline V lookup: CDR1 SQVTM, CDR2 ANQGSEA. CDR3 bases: TGCAGCGTCGATGACCAGGGCTATGGCTACACCTTC. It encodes CSVDDQGYGYTF.

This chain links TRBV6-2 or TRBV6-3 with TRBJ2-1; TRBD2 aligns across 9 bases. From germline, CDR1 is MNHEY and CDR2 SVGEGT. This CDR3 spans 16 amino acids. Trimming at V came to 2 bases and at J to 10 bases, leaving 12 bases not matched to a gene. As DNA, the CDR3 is TGTGCCAGCAGTTACCAGCGGGGGGCCTCTTTCAACGAGCAGTTCTTC. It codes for CASSYQRGASFNEQFF.

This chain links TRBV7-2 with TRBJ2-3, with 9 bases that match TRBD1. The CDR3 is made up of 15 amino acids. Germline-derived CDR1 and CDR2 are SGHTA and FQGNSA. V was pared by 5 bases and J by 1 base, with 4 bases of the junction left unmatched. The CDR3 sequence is CASSTRTGGTDTQYF. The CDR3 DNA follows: TGTGCCAGCAGCACGAGGACAGGGGGCACAGATACGCAGTATTTT.